These T cell receptor beta chains were read from a single sample in a study of shared clonotypes between healthy human individuals. Here immunoSEQ multiplex PCR was the method, and the copy in TCRdb shows in-frame clones only, minus some. The sample consists of 1.5 million to 2.5 million clones, roughly 95% of them appearing once. Sequencing was done on a sample of naive CD8+ T cells sorted from blood. These TCRs come from a man aged 18 to 29 in good health. Both conserved end residues are part of each CDR3. The D gene is left open where the match is weak. The size entry is marked missing in some rows and otherwise reads once, few, many or a size class.

size | D | J | V | CDR3 | DNA
- | TRBD2 | TRBJ2-1 | TRBV29-1 | CSVSSGRFEEQFF | TGCAGCGTCTCCAGCGGGAGGTTCGAAGAGCAGTTCTTC
- | - | TRBJ2-3 | TRBV7-3 | CASSSAAGTDTQYF | TGTGCCAGCAGTTCTGCTGCCGGGACAGATACGCAGTATTTT
- | TRBD1 | TRBJ1-6 | TRBV7-9 | CASSPDRDNSPLHF | TGTGCCAGCAGCCCGGACAGGGACAATTCACCCCTCCACTTT
- | - | TRBJ1-1 | TRBV6-1 | CASSEGPGTEAFF | TGTGCCAGCAGTGAAGGACCAGGGACTGAAGCTTTCTTT
once | - | TRBJ1-1 | TRBV4-3 | CASSQSGVTEAFF | TGCGCCAGCAGCCAAAGTGGGGTTACTGAAGCTTTCTTT
- | - | TRBJ2-7 | TRBV6-5 | CASSYAAGYEQYF | TGTGCCAGCAGTTACGCGGCAGGGTACGAGCAGTACTTC
- | TRBD1 | TRBJ2-7 | TRBV10-1 | CASSEGQGHYEQYF | TGCGCCAGCAGTGAGGGACAGGGGCACTACGAGCAGTACTTC
- | - | TRBJ2-1 | TRBV30 | CASTGTPSYNEQFF | TGTGCCTCTACCGGGACTCCATCCTACAATGAGCAGTTCTTC
- | TRBD2 | TRBJ2-1 | TRBV4-1 | CASSQEGWTSENEQFF | TGCGCCAGCAGCCAAGAAGGATGGACTAGCGAGAATGAGCAGTTCTTC
- | TRBD1 | TRBJ2-7 | TRBV27 | CASSPSTGQRFYEQYF | TGTGCCAGCAGTCCCTCGACAGGGCAAAGGTTCTACGAGCAGTACTTC
- | - | TRBJ1-1 | TRBV27 | CASSSIGTTYDEAFF | TGTGCCAGCAGTTCGATCGGGACAACTTACGATGAAGCTTTCTTT
- | TRBD1 | TRBJ2-7 | TRBV10-3 | CAISESLDRGSYEQYF | TGTGCCATCAGTGAGTCCCTGGACAGGGGTTCATACGAGCAGTACTTC
once | - | TRBJ2-3 | TRBV6-5 | CASSARPGGTDTQYF | TGTGCCAGCAGTGCGAGGCCAGGGGGCACAGATACGCAGTATTTT
- | - | TRBJ1-6 | TRBV6-6 | CASRPGYSPLHF | TGTGCCAGCAGGCCAGGTTACTCACCCCTCCACTTT
- | - | TRBJ2-7 | TRBV7-9 | CASSPVTEHYEQYF | TGTGCCAGCAGCCCAGTGACAGAGCACTACGAGCAGTACTTC
- | - | TRBJ2-7 | TRBV7-8 | CASSLASSYEQYF | TGTGCCAGCAGCTTAGCAAGCTCCTACGAGCAGTACTTC
- | TRBD2 | TRBJ2-3 | TRBV7-2 | CASSLVWLAGDSTDTQYF | TGTGCCAGCAGCTTAGTATGGCTAGCGGGGGATAGCACAGATACGCAGTATTTT
- | TRBD1 | TRBJ1-6 | TRBV10-2 | CASSEEGADYNSPLHF | TGCGCCAGCAGTGAGGAGGGGGCGGACTATAATTCACCCCTCCACTTT
- | TRBD1 | TRBJ1-6 | TRBV7-9 | CASSKTGASSPLHF | TGTGCCAGCAGTAAGACAGGGGCCAGTTCACCCCTCCACTTT
- | - | TRBJ2-7 | TRBV28 | CASSGHEQYF | TGTGCCAGCAGTGGACACGAGCAGTACTTC
- | - | TRBJ2-1 | TRBV30 | CAWRDDRDEQFF | TGTGCCTGGAGGGATGATCGGGATGAGCAGTTCTTC
- | TRBD2 | TRBJ2-3 | TRBV5-8 | CASSMGLAGGGDTQYF | TGTGCCAGCAGCATGGGACTAGCGGGGGGTGGAGATACGCAGTATTTT
- | - | TRBJ1-5 | TRBV4-1 | CASSQDWLKSPQHF | TGCGCCAGCAGCCAAGATTGGCTGAAGTCGCCCCAGCATTTT
- | - | TRBJ2-1 | TRBV5-1 | CASSTRYNEQFF | TGCGCCAGCAGCACGCGTTACAATGAGCAGTTCTTC
- | - | TRBJ2-7 | TRBV27 | CASTQTGSSYEQYF | TGTGCCAGCACCCAAACAGGGAGTAGTTACGAGCAGTACTTC
- | - | TRBJ2-4 | TRBV27 | CASSFPIGDIQYF | TGTGCCAGCAGTTTCCCCATCGGTGACATTCAGTACTTC
- | - | TRBJ2-7 | TRBV28 | CASSPLVDEQYF | TGTGCCAGCAGCCCCCTCGTCGACGAGCAGTACTTC
- | TRBD1 | TRBJ2-7 | TRBV7-2 | CASTPGQGRDPYEQYF | TGTGCCAGCACCCCGGGACAGGGAAGGGACCCCTACGAGCAGTACTTC
- | TRBD2 | TRBJ2-1 | TRBV5-6 | CASSSGTSYEQFF | TGTGCCAGCAGCTCCGGGACTAGCTATGAGCAGTTCTTC
- | - | TRBJ1-1 | TRBV10-3 | CAISEAPGYSTEAFF | TGTGCCATCAGTGAGGCGCCAGGGTATAGCACTGAAGCTTTCTTT
- | TRBD2 | TRBJ2-2 | TRBV11-2 | CASSPGGAAGELFF | TGTGCCAGCAGCCCGGGGGGAGCGGCCGGGGAGCTGTTTTTT
- | - | TRBJ2-7 | TRBV9 | CASSLTPTYEQYF | TGTGCCAGCAGCTTGACCCCAACCTACGAGCAGTACTTC
- | - | TRBJ2-7 | TRBV5-8 | CASSLAGLLQYF | TGTGCCAGCAGCTTGGCCGGCCTTCTGCAGTACTTC
- | - | TRBJ2-1 | TRBV27 | CASSFFGGEYNEQFF | TGTGCCAGCAGTTTTTTCGGGGGCGAGTACAATGAGCAGTTCTTC
- | - | TRBJ2-7 | TRBV9 | CATRGLGGYEQYF | TGTGCCACCCGGGGCCTTGGAGGATACGAGCAGTACTTC
- | - | TRBJ1-1 | TRBV7-9 | CASSPVDTEAFF | TGTGCCAGCAGCCCGGTAGACACTGAAGCTTTCTTT
- | - | TRBJ2-7 | TRBV6-5 | CASSPDAYEQYF | TGTGCCAGCAGTCCCGATGCCTACGAGCAGTACTTC
- | - | TRBJ2-7 | TRBV7-2 | CASSPRTYSYEQYF | TGTGCCAGCAGCCCCAGAACGTATTCCTACGAGCAGTACTTC
once | TRBD2 | TRBJ2-5 | TRBV5-1 | CASSLLAVQETQYF | TGCGCCAGCAGCTTGCTAGCGGTACAAGAGACCCAGTACTTC
- | TRBD2 | TRBJ2-1 | TRBV2 | CATVREGLSYEQFF | TGTGCCACTGTACGGGAGGGCCTTTCATATGAGCAGTTCTTC